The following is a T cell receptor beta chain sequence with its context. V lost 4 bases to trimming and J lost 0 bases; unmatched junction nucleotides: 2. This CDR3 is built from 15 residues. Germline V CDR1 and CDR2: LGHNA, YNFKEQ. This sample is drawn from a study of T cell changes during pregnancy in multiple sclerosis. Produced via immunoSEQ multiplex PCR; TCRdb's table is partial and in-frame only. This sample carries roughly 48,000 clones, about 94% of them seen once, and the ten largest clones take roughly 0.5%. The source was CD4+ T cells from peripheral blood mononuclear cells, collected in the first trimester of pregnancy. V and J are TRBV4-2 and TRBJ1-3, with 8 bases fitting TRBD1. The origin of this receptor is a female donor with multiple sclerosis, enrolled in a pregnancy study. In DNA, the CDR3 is TGTGCCAGCAGCCCGGACAGGGTCTCTGGAAACACCATATATTTT. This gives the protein CASSPDRVSGNTIYF.